The 24 T cell receptor beta chains given below trace back to one sample, sequenced in a study of shared clonotypes between healthy human individuals. TCRdb's copy holds only in-frame clones and misses some; the assay was immunoSEQ multiplex PCR. The sample contains just over 2,000,000 clones, approximately 94% of which appear only once. CD45RO-negative CD8 cells positively selected for CCR7 made up the naive population, which excluded terminally differentiated effector memory CD45RA+ cells. The sample comprised naive CD8+ T cells sorted from blood. The receptors were sampled from a man between 18 and 29 years old in good health.

The rearrangement joins TRBV28 to TRBJ1-5; no firm D call. Germline V gene data show CDR1 as MDHEN and CDR2 as SYDVKM. Between the trimmed V and J ends, which lost 6 bases and 0 bases, there was a span of 18 bases. The CDR3 has 17 amino acids. This chain's CDR3 is CASSFALQDHSNQPQHF. The CDR3 DNA reads as TGTGCCAGCAGCTTTGCCTTACAAGACCATAGCAATCAGCCCCAGCATTTT. Using reference TRBV28 and TRBJ1-5 for the parts outside the CDR3, the full variable domain is DVKVTQSSRYLVKRTGEKVFLECVQDMDHENMFWYRQDPGLGLRLIYFSYDVKMKEKGDIPEGYSVSREKKERFSLILESASTNQTSMYLCASSFALQDHSNQPQHFGDGTRLSIL.

The chain has TRBV4-1 and TRBJ2-7; D unresolved. Germline-derived CDR1 and CDR2 are MGHRA and YSYEKL. V dropped 1 base and J dropped 6 bases, with 16 bases sitting between them. The CDR3 runs 15 residues. CDR3 loop: CASSQGTVRDGEQYF. The CDR3 DNA reads as TGCGCCAGCAGCCAAGGGACGGTCCGCGACGGCGAGCAGTACTTC.

The gene calls are TRBV12-2 and TRBJ2-7. TRBV12-2 is a listed pseudogene. The CDR3 covers 13 residues. CDR3 sequence (DNA): TGTGCAAGTCGCTCAATCCAAAGGGTCTGGCAGTACTTC. Encoded protein: CASRSIQRVWQYF.

J is TRBJ2-7 and V is TRBV27, with 9 bases lining up with TRBD1. V was pared by 2 bases and J by 4 bases, with 3 bases of the junction left unmatched. There are 14 residues in the CDR3. In germline, CDR1 is MNHEY, CDR2 SMNVEV (reference sequence). The CDR3 region is CASSLVDRGYEQYF. The CDR3 nucleotides read TGTGCCAGCAGTTTAGTGGACAGGGGATACGAGCAGTACTTC.

CDR3 nucleotides: TGTGCCAGCAGTTACTCTGACAGGGCTTTGGAGGAGACCCAGTACTTC. It encodes CASSYSDRALEETQYF. The V call is TRBV6-5, the J call TRBJ2-5; 7 bases are shared with TRBD1. J lost 5 bases, V lost 0 bases, and 9 bases had no gene match. Germline V gene lookup returns CDR1 MNHEY and CDR2 SVGAGI. The CDR3 runs to 16 residues.

V usage is TRBV29-1 and J usage is TRBJ2-7; D may be TRBD2 (6 bases). Per the germline V gene, CDR1 is SQVTM and CDR2 is ANQGSEA. The CDR3 has 12 residues. The V end lost 3 bases, the J end lost 4 bases, and 10 bases lay between the germline ends. The CDR3 region has the DNA TGCAGCGTTGACACGGGACTTTACGAGCAGTACTTC. It encodes CSVDTGLYEQYF.

The V call is TRBV10-2, the J call TRBJ1-1, with D hard to call. Germline lookup yields CDR1 WSHSY and CDR2 SAAADI. CDR3 length equals 11 residues. The V end lost 0 bases, the J end lost 6 bases, and 2 bases lay between the germline ends. CDR3 nucleotide sequence: TGCGCCAGCAGTGAGTCCTCTGAAGCTTTCTTT. Its translation: CASSESSEAFF.

The chain joins TRBV6-1 to TRBJ2-1; D possibly corresponds to TRBD1 (5 bases). The V gene's germline CDR1 is MNHNS and CDR2 SASEGT. Trimming took 6 bases from V and 4 from J, leaving 13 bases between them. The CDR3 has 14 residues. The CDR3 region has the DNA TGTGCCAGCAGCCCTGGACACCCGTACAATGAGCAGTTCTTC. Amino acids: CASSPGHPYNEQFF.

With respect to this clone: Other DNA sequences in this specimen translate into the identical CDR3. The rearrangement links TRBV13 to TRBJ2-7; 8 nucleotides agree with TRBD1. The CDR3 consists of 14 residues. V shed 6 bases, J shed 3 bases, and the junction held 7 bases outside the gene matches. Germline assignment: CDR1 PRHDT and CDR2 FYEKMQ (reference sequence). This CDR3 reads CASSPGTGDYEQYF. The CDR3 DNA follows: TGTGCCAGCAGTCCCGGGACAGGCGACTACGAGCAGTACTTC.

The chain links TRBV11-2 to TRBJ1-6; the D is unclear. The CDR3 loop spans 14 amino acids. V lost 5 bases, J lost 10 bases, and 15 bases lay in between. Germline CDR1 and CDR2: SGHAT and FQNNGV. The CDR3 DNA reads as TGTGCCAGCAGCCCGAGTGGGGAGGGATCACCCCTCCACTTT. Translation: CASSPSGEGSPLHF.

The genes are TRBV28 and TRBJ2-3, with D perhaps being TRBD1 or TRBD2 (7 bases each). Germline lookup yields CDR1 MDHEN and CDR2 SYDVKM. V lost 5 bases to trimming and J lost 4 bases, with 16 bases between them. The CDR3 length is 15 residues. Here the CDR3 DNA reads TGTGCCAGCAGTCCCTTCCAGGGGGGGGCAGATACGCAGTATTTT. This sequence encodes CASSPFQGGADTQYF. Filled out from reference TRBV28 and TRBJ2-3, the complete variable domain reads DVKVTQSSRYLVKRTGEKVFLECVQDMDHENMFWYRQDPGLGLRLIYFSYDVKMKEKGDIPEGYSVSREKKERFSLILESASTNQTSMYLCASSPFQGGADTQYFGPGTRLTVL.

The CDR3 DNA reads as TGTGCCAGCAGTATAGACAGGGTATCAGATACGCAGTATTTT. Residues: CASSIDRVSDTQYF. The chain has TRBV5-6 and TRBJ2-3, with TRBD1 identical over 7 bases. Germline CDR1 is SGHDT and CDR2 is YYEEEE. The length of the CDR3 is 14 residues. Losses at the gene ends were 5 bases for V and 4 bases for J; bases not matched to a gene: 7.

The chain recombines TRBV5-1 with TRBJ2-2; tentatively, D is TRBD2 (5 bases). CDR3 length: 15 amino acids. Trimming stripped 4 bases from V and 1 base from J, with 11 bases between. From germline, CDR1 is SGHRS and CDR2 YFSETQ. The CDR3 DNA sequence: TGCGCCAGCAGCGAACCTAGCCAGAACACCGGGGAGCTGTTTTTT. As protein: CASSEPSQNTGELFF.

This sequence joins TRBV4-3 and TRBJ2-7; 9 positions agree with TRBD2. The CDR3 runs to 16 residues. The V gene end was trimmed by 0 bases and the J gene end by 5 bases; junction bases not matched to a gene: 8. Germline V gene lookup returns CDR1 LGHNA and CDR2 YSLEER. CDR3 protein: CASSQDSNSGSHEQYF. CDR3 nucleotide sequence: TGCGCCAGCAGCCAAGATTCGAATAGCGGGAGCCACGAGCAGTACTTC.

CDR3 sequence (DNA): TGCGCCAACGGTCAAAGACAGGGCTATGGCTACACCTTC. Amino acid sequence: CANGQRQGYGYTF. The rearrangement uses TRBV5-1 and TRBJ1-2; 7 bases match TRBD1. The CDR3 runs 13 residues. Germline V gives CDR1 SGHRS, CDR2 YFSETQ. J gave up 4 bases and V 9 bases, and 9 bases lay outside the gene matches. Full variable domain (missing parts from reference TRBV5-1 and TRBJ1-2): KAGVTQTPRYLIKTRGQQVTLSCSPISGHRSVSWYQQTPGQGLQFLFEYFSETQRNKGNFPGRFSGRQFSNSRSEMNVSTLELGDSALYLCANGQRQGYGYTFGSGTRLTVV.

The CDR3, as DNA: TGCAGCGTTGAAGGGTTAGGGACAGTTGAGCAGTTCTTC. Translating it yields CSVEGLGTVEQFF. The rearrangement joins TRBV29-1 to TRBJ2-1; 7 bases match TRBD1. CDR3 size: 13 residues. The J segment lost 9 bases and the V segment lost 1 base, leaving 6 bases of the junction unmatched. Germline CDR1 reads SQVTM; CDR2 reads ANQGSEA.

Remarks on this clone: Other DNA sequences of this sample code for an identical CDR3. V usage is TRBV7-9 and J usage is TRBJ1-1; TRBD1 matches at 8 bases. J lost 2 bases, V lost 3 bases, and 8 bases had no gene match. CDR1 SEHNR and CDR2 FQNEAQ come from the germline V gene (reference sequence). The CDR3 length is 16 residues. DNA of the CDR3: TGTGCCAGCAGCTTTAGTGGGACAGGACTCAACACTGAAGCTTTCTTT. Translated: CASSFSGTGLNTEAFF.

The V and J genes are TRBV5-1 and TRBJ2-6, with D unresolved. CDR1 is SGHRS, CDR2 YFSETQ, per germline. The CDR3 is 15 residues long. V gave up 1 base and J gave up 0 bases, with 5 bases separating them. CDR3 loop: CASSLWASGANVLTF. The CDR3 region has the DNA TGCGCCAGCAGCTTGTGGGCCTCTGGGGCCAACGTCCTGACTTTC. The full variable domain, with the rest looked up from reference TRBV5-1 and TRBJ2-6, is KAGVTQTPRYLIKTRGQQVTLSCSPISGHRSVSWYQQTPGQGLQFLFEYFSETQRNKGNFPGRFSGRQFSNSRSEMNVSTLELGDSALYLCASSLWASGANVLTFGAGSRLTVL.

The chain combines TRBV4-3 with TRBJ2-1; 9 bases align to TRBD2. V gave up 4 bases and J gave up 8 bases; unmatched junction bases: 9. The germline V gene encodes CDR1 LGHNA and CDR2 YSLEER. The CDR3 is 15 amino acids. The CDR3 here is CASSPREGGRDEQFF. DNA of the CDR3: TGCGCCAGCAGCCCGCGGGAGGGGGGTAGAGATGAGCAGTTCTTC.

The chain uses TRBV11-2 and TRBJ2-7, with TRBD2 matching over 10 bases. The CDR3 loop spans 18 amino acids. With V trimmed by 5 bases and J by 0 bases, 13 bases remained unmatched. CDR1 SGHAT and CDR2 FQNNGV come from the germline V gene. CDR3 coding DNA: TGTGCCAGCAGCCCAAACCTCTCAAGCGGGGGGGGCTCCTACGAGCAGTACTTC. Its protein is CASSPNLSSGGGSYEQYF.

The chain is built from TRBV11-2 and TRBJ2-5; 11 nucleotides align to TRBD2. The CDR3 is made up of 15 amino acids. Germline trimming cut 5 bases from V and 3 bases from J; bases unmatched to any gene: 5. The germline gives CDR1 SGHAT, CDR2 FQNNGV. DNA for the CDR3: TGTGCCAGCAGCCCACCGGGACTAGCGGAAGAGACCCAGTACTTC. It is translated as CASSPPGLAEETQYF.

Regarding this clone: Within the sample, other DNA sequences also encode this same CDR3. The chain couples TRBV28 to TRBJ2-2; D possibly corresponds to TRBD2 (5 bases). Germline-derived CDR1 and CDR2 are MDHEN and SYDVKM. Trimming cost V 2 bases and J 3 bases, with 7 bases left between them. The CDR3 is 14 amino acids. The chain's CDR3 is CASSLRGDTGELFF. The DNA for the CDR3 is TGTGCCAGCAGTTTACGGGGTGACACCGGGGAGCTGTTTTTT.

The J gene is TRBJ2-7, the V gene TRBV27; D gene uncertain. Trimming stripped 5 bases from V and 1 base from J, with 12 bases between. Germline assignment: CDR1 MNHEY and CDR2 SMNVEV (reference sequence). The CDR3 contains 14 residues. DNA of the CDR3: TGTGCCAGCAGTGGGCTAACCGGGTCCTACGAGCAGTACTTC. Translation gives CASSGLTGSYEQYF.

The J gene is TRBJ1-1, the V gene TRBV4-3, with 11 bases that match TRBD1. The germline V gene has CDR1 LGHNA and CDR2 YSLEER. Losses at the gene ends were 3 bases for V and 7 bases for J; bases not matched to a gene: 7. The CDR3 covers 15 residues. Here the CDR3 reads CASSQAGTGGIEAFF. The CDR3 DNA reads TGCGCCAGCAGCCAGGCTGGGACAGGGGGTATTGAAGCTTTCTTT.